This TCR beta chain was observed in a study of blood T cells in healthy people across ages. A second PCR, run for roughly 7 to 12 cycles, used a sample-barcoded 5' primer plus a J-beta primer mix. TCRdb analysed the 5' RACE reads with MiXCR anew, one entry per CDR3 protein. The table has about 780,000 distinct CDR3 sequences, roughly 25% seen once. The same sample was also studied in work on T cells of mothers and their children.

The sequence derives from a boy aged 5-17 years in good health. The material sequenced was blood.

This CDR3 reads CSAPQSQVADTQYF. For the CDR3, the DNA is TGCAGTGCTCCCCAGTCCCAGGTCGCGGATACGCAGTATTTT. The chain is built from TRBV20-1 and TRBJ2-3; D remains unclear. Trimming left V 5 bases short and J 6 bases short, with 18 bases between. The CDR3 sequence is 14 residues long. Germline values: CDR1 DFQATT, CDR2 SNEGSKA (reference sequence).